These 23 T cell receptor beta chains were all obtained from the same sample, sequenced in a study of long-term antiretroviral therapy in people with HIV (dated by TCRdb to about 2022). The immunoSEQ hsTCRB v3.0 assay was used at survey level resolution for TRB variable region sequencing. What TCRdb holds here is the immuneACCESS table cut down to in-frame rearrangements. Part of the clones is not present; checked against another copy, under half of the missing clones reflect an unresolved V gene, and the others are unexplained. The sample table records roughly 44,000 clones; 90% to 95% of these occur just once. Roughly 2.5% of the sample comes from the top ten. The sequencing used unsorted PBMCs, collected 3.7 years after starting antiretroviral therapy. The receptor set was obtained from a woman between 50 and 59 years old with HIV.

This sequence joins TRBV5-1 and TRBJ1-1; 7 bases agree with TRBD1. Looked up from germline, CDR1 is SGHRS and CDR2 is YFSETQ. After removal of 4 bases from V and 5 bases from J, the junction contained 8 bases not matched to a gene. This CDR3 region has 14 residues. The CDR3 region is CASSPRQGSTEAFF. The CDR3 DNA sequence: TGCGCCAGCAGCCCTAGACAGGGAAGTACTGAAGCTTTCTTT. Using reference TRBV5-1 and TRBJ1-1 for the parts outside the CDR3, the full variable domain is KAGVTQTPRYLIKTRGQQVTLSCSPISGHRSVSWYQQTPGQGLQFLFEYFSETQRNKGNFPGRFSGRQFSNSRSEMNVSTLELGDSALYLCASSPRQGSTEAFFGQGTRLTVV.

The chain recombines TRBV2 with TRBJ1-1; no definite D call. The CDR3 length is 12 residues. The germline CDR1 and CDR2 sequences are SNHLY and FYNNEI. Trimming left V 10 bases short and J 1 base short, with 10 bases between. In nucleotides, the CDR3 is TGTGCCACCAACCAGAGGAACACTGAAGCTTTCTTT. Translation: CATNQRNTEAFF.

The rearrangement links TRBV19 to TRBJ2-7, with 7 bases that match TRBD1. V lost 5 bases, J lost 1 base, and 8 bases stayed unmatched. CDR1 and CDR2 from the germline V gene are LNHDA and SQIVND (reference sequence). The CDR3 runs to 15 residues. This CDR3 is CASSPAGTASYEQYF. In nucleotides, the CDR3 is TGTGCCAGTAGTCCGGCCGGGACAGCTTCCTACGAGCAGTACTTC.

This clone was seen only once. The V gene is TRBV4-3, the J gene TRBJ1-2, with 8 positions matching TRBD1. The trim removed 0 bases at V and 4 bases at J, leaving 7 bases unmatched. The CDR3 loop spans 16 amino acids. The V gene's germline CDR1 is LGHNA and CDR2 YSLEER. CDR3 amino acids: CASSQDRTGSAYGYTF. The CDR3 DNA follows: TGCGCCAGCAGCCAAGATAGGACAGGGTCGGCCTATGGCTACACCTTC.

The chain carries TRBV11-3 and TRBJ1-5; D gene unclear. Trimming took 10 bases from V and 7 from J, leaving 8 bases between them. Germline CDR1 SGHNT, CDR2 YENEEA. The CDR3 has 10 residues. CDR3 protein: CAIPSQPQHF. CDR3 nucleotide sequence: TGTGCCATTCCGTCCCAGCCCCAGCATTTT.

The J gene is TRBJ2-3, the V gene TRBV18, with 7 bases fitting TRBD2. J gave up 0 bases and V 2 bases, and 5 bases lay outside the gene matches. The CDR3 runs to 16 residues. In germline, CDR1 is KGHSH, CDR2 LQKENI. The chain's CDR3 is CASSPIPGGSTDTQYF. CDR3 nucleotides: TGTGCCAGCTCACCAATTCCCGGGGGGAGCACAGATACGCAGTATTTT.

The V gene is TRBV6-5, the J gene TRBJ2-2; possible D gene TRBD1, 5 bases. Per germline, CDR1 MNHEY and CDR2 SVGAGI. This CDR3 is built from 16 residues. V lost 2 bases, J lost 5 bases, and 15 bases lay in between. This CDR3 reads CASSYGYSYRTGELFF. The CDR3 DNA sequence: TGTGCCAGCAGTTACGGCTATTCCTACAGGACCGGGGAGCTGTTTTTT.

V is TRBV10-1 and J is TRBJ2-3; D is possibly TRBD2 (5 bases). This CDR3 contains 14 residues. V lost 2 bases and J lost 6, with 12 bases in between. Germline CDR1 WNHNN, CDR2 SYGVQD (reference sequence). The CDR3 coding sequence is TGCGCCAGCAGTGAGCCCGGGGTTGGGGATACGCAGTATTTT. Protein sequence: CASSEPGVGDTQYF.

The V call is TRBV2, the J call TRBJ1-2; D ambiguous. CDR1 and CDR2 (germline): SNHLY, FYNNEI. There are 14 residues in the CDR3. Trimming took 5 bases from V and 5 from J, leaving 15 bases between them. The CDR3: CASSYTILSYGYTF. Here the CDR3 DNA reads TGTGCCAGCAGTTATACGATCCTAAGTTATGGCTACACCTTC.

The CDR3 reads CASSSLAGGGETQYF. For the CDR3, the DNA is TGTGCCAGCAGTTCTCTAGCGGGGGGCGGGGAGACCCAGTACTTC. J is TRBJ2-5 and V is TRBV28; TRBD2 aligns across 11 bases. Germline-derived CDR1 and CDR2 are MDHEN and SYDVKM. V shed 4 bases and J 5 bases; nucleotides not matched to a gene: 6. The CDR3 contains 15 residues.

This chain links TRBV29-1 with TRBJ1-2; D not certain. Germline CDR1 is SQVTM and CDR2 is ANQGSEA. This CDR3 is built from 13 residues. V lost 2 bases, J lost 0 bases, and 7 bases lay in between. The DNA for the CDR3 is TGCAGCGTTGAAACCAGCCCTAACTATGGCTACACCTTC. It translates to CSVETSPNYGYTF.

The CDR3 sequence is CASSPTGTGAYTF. The CDR3 nucleotides are TGCGCCAGCAGCCCTACCGGGACAGGAGCGTACACCTTC. The rearrangement links TRBV5-1 to TRBJ1-2, with 8 bases fitting TRBD1. Germline V gene data show CDR1 as SGHRS and CDR2 as YFSETQ. CDR3 size: 13 residues. Germline trimming cut 4 bases from V and 11 bases from J; bases unmatched to any gene: 10.

The rearrangement links TRBV6-5 to TRBJ1-2; D might be TRBD1 (6 bases). The CDR3 has 13 residues. V was trimmed by 2 bases and J by 6 bases, leaving 10 bases between them. Germline values: CDR1 MNHEY, CDR2 SVGAGI. CDR3 region: CASSYDYRDGYTF. The CDR3 bases are TGTGCCAGCAGTTACGACTACAGGGATGGCTACACCTTC.

For this clone: At the DNA level, this CDR3 is encoded by other sequences in the same sample as well. The V call is TRBV7-9, the J call TRBJ2-7, with D uncertain. Germline V gene data show CDR1 as SEHNR and CDR2 as FQNEAQ (reference sequence). V shed 3 bases and J shed 1 base, with 7 bases lying between them. The length of the CDR3 is 13 residues. The CDR3 DNA is TGTGCCAGCAGCTTGGACCCATCCTACGAGCAGTACTTC. Its translation is CASSLDPSYEQYF.

This chain links TRBV30 with TRBJ2-7; tentative D call: TRBD2 (6 bases). CDR1 is GTSNPN, CDR2 SVGIG, per germline (reference sequence). This CDR3 is built from 14 residues. Trimming left V 5 bases short and J 2 bases short, with 16 bases between. The CDR3 sequence is CAWLDGGKPYEQYF. In DNA, the CDR3 is TGTGCCTGGTTAGACGGGGGAAAACCCTACGAGCAGTACTTC.

The J gene is TRBJ1-4, the V gene TRBV6-6; 8 bases agree with TRBD1. The CDR3 covers 15 residues. The germline gives CDR1 MNHNY, CDR2 SVGAGI (reference sequence). V trimming: 11 bases; J trimming: 8 bases; junction bases outside the gene matches: 16. Here the CDR3 reads CAGGGQGAFREKLFF. In DNA form, the CDR3 reads TGTGCCGGGGGTGGCCAGGGGGCTTTTCGGGAAAAACTGTTTTTT.

The chain combines TRBV2 with TRBJ1-5; D perhaps matches TRBD1 (5 bases). This CDR3 contains 15 residues. Trimming stripped 2 bases from V and 1 base from J, with 9 bases between. Looked up from germline, CDR1 is SNHLY and CDR2 is FYNNEI. The CDR3 region has the DNA TGTGCCAGCAGTGAACAGGGATGGAGCAATCAGCCCCAGCATTTT. This gives the protein CASSEQGWSNQPQHF.

The rearrangement uses TRBV27 and TRBJ1-5; a weak D match, TRBD1 (5 bases). Trimming pared 6 bases from V and 6 bases from J, leaving 15 bases between. The CDR3 is made up of 14 amino acids. CDR1 is MNHEY and CDR2 is SMNVEV in the germline V gene (reference sequence). The CDR3 DNA reads TGTGCCAGCAGGGTGAGGGGAGAAGGTCAGCCCCAGCATTTT. Protein product: CASRVRGEGQPQHF.

The genes are TRBV30 and TRBJ1-6; unclear D gene. CDR1 and CDR2 (germline): GTSNPN, SVGIG (reference sequence). V dropped 1 base and J dropped 3 bases, with 13 bases sitting between them. CDR3 size: 16 residues. CDR3 loop: CAWSGRVLRYNSPLHF. In DNA form, the CDR3 reads TGTGCCTGGAGTGGTAGGGTTTTACGCTATAATTCACCCCTCCACTTT.

The chain recombines TRBV7-9 with TRBJ2-2; D not resolved. Trimming took off 5 bases at V and 7 bases at J, with 11 bases between the two ends. This CDR3 has 13 amino acids. Germline CDR1 and CDR2: SEHNR and FQNEAQ (reference sequence). CDR3: CASSPSAVGELFF. CDR3 sequence (DNA): TGTGCCAGCAGCCCCTCCGCTGTCGGGGAGCTGTTTTTT.

This sequence joins TRBV12-5 and TRBJ1-2; 7 bases match TRBD1. The junction had 6 bases not matched to a gene; V was cut back by 1 base and J by 7 bases. Germline V gene data show CDR1 as LGHNT and CDR2 as FRNRAP. CDR3 length: 14 amino acids. The CDR3 region is CASGLEGQGGGYTF. In nucleotides, the CDR3 is TGTGCTAGTGGTTTGGAGGGGCAGGGGGGTGGCTACACCTTC. The complete variable domain, with remaining parts taken from reference TRBV12-5 and TRBJ1-2, reads DARVTQTPRHKVTEMGQEVTMRCQPILGHNTVFWYRQTMMQGLELLAYFRNRAPLDDSGMPKDRFSAEMPDATLATLKIQPSEPRDSAVYFCASGLEGQGGGYTFGSGTRLTVV.

The rearrangement uses TRBV6-5 and TRBJ1-5; D ambiguous. Germline values: CDR1 MNHEY, CDR2 SVGAGI. The ends were cut back, 0 bases at V and 3 bases at J, with 9 bases in the middle. CDR3 length equals 15 residues. The CDR3 nucleotides read TGTGCCAGCAGTTACTCGGTGGGCCCCAATCAGCCCCAGCATTTT. Translation gives CASSYSVGPNQPQHF.

This chain uses TRBV11-2 with TRBJ2-3; maybe TRBD2 (6 bases). This CDR3 is 15 amino acids long. Trimming stripped 1 base from V and 2 bases from J, with 10 bases between. Germline V gene data show CDR1 as SGHAT and CDR2 as FQNNGV. This CDR3 reads CASSLGRGHTDTQYF. The CDR3 coding sequence is TGTGCCAGCAGCTTAGGGCGGGGTCACACAGATACGCAGTATTTT.